Listed below are T cell receptor beta chains from one sample, sequenced in a study of radiation and T cells in renal cell carcinoma. Produced via immunoSEQ multiplex PCR; TCRdb's table is partial and in-frame only. This sample carries 120,000 or so clones, 65% to 85% of them seen once, and the ten largest clones take approximately 6.3%. The sample consisted of blood, taken from a patient whose treatment included radiotherapy and nephrectomy. These receptors originate from a man aged 50 or older with renal cell carcinoma. The CDR3 runs from the conserved cysteine through the conserved F or W. D genes are given only for firm matches. Size tells how often a clone was seen (once, few, many) or the class of an expanded clone, and some rows leave it out.

clone size	V gene	J gene	D gene	CDR3 DNA	CDR3 protein
-	TRBV11-2	TRBJ2-7	TRBD1	TGTGCCAGCAGCTCGGGACAGGGATCGTCAAGAACCTACGAGCAGTACTTC	CASSSGQGSSRTYEQYF
once	TRBV2	TRBJ2-7	-	TGTGCCAGCAGCGAAACAGGAATCTACGAGCAGTACTTC	CASSETGIYEQYF
-	TRBV5-1	TRBJ2-3	-	TGCGCCAGCAGCTTGGCGGACAACACAGATACGCAGTATTTT	CASSLADNTDTQYF
-	TRBV27	TRBJ2-1	-	TGTGCCAGCAGTTTACGGGGTTCGGGCCGGGAGTTCTTC	CASSLRGSGREFF
-	TRBV7-2	TRBJ1-5	TRBD1	TGTGCCAGCAGCTTTGGACAGGGGGGAAAATATAGCAATCAGCCCCAGCATTTT	CASSFGQGGKYSNQPQHF
-	TRBV5-6	TRBJ2-2	-	TGTGCCGGAAGCCCGGGCCTAAACACCGGGGAGCTGTTTTTT	CAGSPGLNTGELFF
-	TRBV7-9	TRBJ2-2	-	TGTGCCAGCAGCTTGAGTACGAACACCGGGGAGCTGTTTTTT	CASSLSTNTGELFF
-	TRBV5-1	TRBJ1-2	-	TGCGCCAGCAGCTTGGTAGGTCCCCGTCAAACAGGGCAAGTCGGCTACACCTTC	CASSLVGPRQTGQVGYTF
-	TRBV5-1	TRBJ1-6	-	TGCGCCAGCAGCTTGGCAGGGAGAGATAATTCACCCCTCCACTTT	CASSLAGRDNSPLHF
-	TRBV2	TRBJ1-2	-	TGTGCCAGCAGTGAAGGGATAGTCTTGGGCTATGGCTACACCTTC	CASSEGIVLGYGYTF
-	TRBV4-1	TRBJ2-5	-	TGCGCCAGCAGCCTAGAGACTCGCCTGGGGAATCTACGAGAGACCCAGTACTTC	CASSLETRLGNLRETQYF
-	TRBV6-5	TRBJ1-3	-	TGTGCCAGCTGGGGGAGGGTAGCCGGAAACACCATATATTTT	CASWGRVAGNTIYF
-	TRBV30	TRBJ2-7	-	TGTGCCTGGAGTAAAAACTCAGGGTGGCACGAGCAGTACTTC	CAWSKNSGWHEQYF
-	TRBV5-4	TRBJ2-3	TRBD2	TGTGCCAGCAGCTTGTGGAGGGGAGGGGATATCAGCACAGATACGCAGTATTTT	CASSLWRGGDISTDTQYF
once	TRBV27	TRBJ1-4	TRBD1	TGTGCCAGCAGTTCAGTGGGGACAGGGCTAGGTGGTGAAAAACTGTTTTTT	CASSSVGTGLGGEKLFF
-	TRBV5-1	TRBJ2-2	TRBD2	TGCGCCAGCAGCTTGACTAGCGGTACTAACACCGGGGAGCTGTTTTTT	CASSLTSGTNTGELFF
few	TRBV4-2	TRBJ1-2	-	TGTGCCAGCAGCCCCCCGGGCCCCAACTATGGCTACACCTTC	CASSPPGPNYGYTF
-	TRBV5-1	TRBJ2-7	-	TGCGCCAGCAGGGTCCGGGACGGAGATTCCTACGAGCAGTACTTC	CASRVRDGDSYEQYF
-	TRBV2	TRBJ2-2	-	TGTGCCAGCAAACAGGGCGACGCGAACACCGGGGAGCTGTTTTTT	CASKQGDANTGELFF
-	TRBV19	TRBJ2-7	-	TGTGCCAGCCCAAACATGGTGGGGGACTACGAGCAGTACTTC	CASPNMVGDYEQYF
-	TRBV18	TRBJ1-3	TRBD1	TGTGCCAGCTCACCAAAGACAGGGATTGCTGGAAACACCATATATTTT	CASSPKTGIAGNTIYF
once	TRBV11-1	TRBJ2-7	-	TGTGCCAGCAGCTCGACCTACGAGCAGTACTTC	CASSSTYEQYF
-	TRBV7-2	TRBJ2-5	-	TGTGCCAGCAGCCGGGACCGGGGCACGGAGACCCAGTACTTC	CASSRDRGTETQYF
-	TRBV4-3	TRBJ1-4	-	TGCGCCAGCAGCCAAGATCGCGGGGGAAAACTGTTTTTT	CASSQDRGGKLFF
once	TRBV29-1	TRBJ2-5	-	TGCAGCGTTGGGTCCGGTCCTATTTCGAGGACCCAGTACTTC	CSVGSGPISRTQYF
-	TRBV7-3	TRBJ2-5	-	TGTGCCAGCAGCTTATCCCAGCGGGAGACCCAGTACTTC	CASSLSQRETQYF
-	TRBV4-2	TRBJ2-7	TRBD1	TGTGCCAGCAGCCAACTGACAGGGGGCGACGAGCAGTACTTC	CASSQLTGGDEQYF
few	TRBV15	TRBJ1-5	-	TGTGCCACCAGCAGAGATGCTCAGCCCCAGCATTTT	CATSRDAQPQHF
-	TRBV7-6	TRBJ2-7	-	TGTGCCAGCAGCCCGGACGAGGGCCGCATCTACGAGCAGTACTTC	CASSPDEGRIYEQYF
-	TRBV10-3	TRBJ2-7	-	TGTGCCATCAGTGACGGGGGTGGATACGAGCAGTACTTC	CAISDGGGYEQYF
-	TRBV27	TRBJ2-3	TRBD1	TGTGCCAGCAGTTTATTGGGACAGGGCACAACAGATACGCAGTATTTT	CASSLLGQGTTDTQYF
-	TRBV5-4	TRBJ2-1	TRBD2	TGTGCCAGCAGCTTGGTCGGGACTAGCGGTGAGCAGTTCTTC	CASSLVGTSGEQFF
few	TRBV7-9	TRBJ2-5	-	TGTGCCAGCAGCTCACCCGACAGGGAGACCCAGTACTTC	CASSSPDRETQYF
once	TRBV7-9	TRBJ1-2	-	TGTGCCAGCAGCTTGGGGGAGGTTGAGGTTGGTGGCTACACCTTC	CASSLGEVEVGGYTF
once	TRBV6-5	TRBJ2-3	-	TGTGCCAGCAGTTACCAGGGCGACACAGATACGCAGTATTTT	CASSYQGDTDTQYF
-	TRBV19	TRBJ1-5	-	TGTGCCAGTAGTATATGGGGGCGTGGCAATCAGCCCCAGCATTTT	CASSIWGRGNQPQHF
-	TRBV29-1	TRBJ1-1	TRBD1	TGCAGCGTTGGCAGGGGGCCTCAGAACACTGAAGCTTTCTTT	CSVGRGPQNTEAFF
-	TRBV5-1	TRBJ2-5	-	TGCGCCAGCTCCCTGGAGGGGGAGATCTGGGAGACCCAGTACTTC	CASSLEGEIWETQYF
few	TRBV5-3	TRBJ1-5	TRBD1	TGTGCCAGAAGCTTGACAGGGGGCAATAGCAATCAGCCCCAGCATTTT	CARSLTGGNSNQPQHF